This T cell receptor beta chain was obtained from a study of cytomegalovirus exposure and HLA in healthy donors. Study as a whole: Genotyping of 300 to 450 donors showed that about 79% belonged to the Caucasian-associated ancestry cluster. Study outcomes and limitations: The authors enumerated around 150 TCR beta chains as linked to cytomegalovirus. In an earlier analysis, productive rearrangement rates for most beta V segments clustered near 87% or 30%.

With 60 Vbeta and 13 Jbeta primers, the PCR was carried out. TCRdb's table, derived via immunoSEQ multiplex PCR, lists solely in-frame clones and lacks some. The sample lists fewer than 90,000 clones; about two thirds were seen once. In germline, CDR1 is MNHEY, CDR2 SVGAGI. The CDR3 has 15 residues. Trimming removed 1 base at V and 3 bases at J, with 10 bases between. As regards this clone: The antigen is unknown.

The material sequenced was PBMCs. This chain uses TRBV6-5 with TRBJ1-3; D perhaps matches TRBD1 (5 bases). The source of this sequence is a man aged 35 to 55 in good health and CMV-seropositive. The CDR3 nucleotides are TGTGCCAGCAGTTACTGGGGCCGTTTTGGAAACACCATATATTTT. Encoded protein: CASSYWGRFGNTIYF.